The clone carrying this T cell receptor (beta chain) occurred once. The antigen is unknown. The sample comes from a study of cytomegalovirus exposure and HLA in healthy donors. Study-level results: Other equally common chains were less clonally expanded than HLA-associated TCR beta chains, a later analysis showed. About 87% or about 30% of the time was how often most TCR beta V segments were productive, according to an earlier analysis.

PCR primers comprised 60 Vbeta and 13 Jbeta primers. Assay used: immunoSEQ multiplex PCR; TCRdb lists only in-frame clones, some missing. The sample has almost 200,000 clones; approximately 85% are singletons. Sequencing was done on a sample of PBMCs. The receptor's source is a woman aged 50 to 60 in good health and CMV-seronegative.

Here the CDR3 DNA reads TGTGCCAGCAGCTCCCAAATGTTAGCGGATCCTCACGAGCAGTACTTC. Its translation: CASSSQMLADPHEQYF. The chain has TRBV7-9 and TRBJ2-7, with a weak D call TRBD2 (6 bases). CDR3 length equals 16 residues. Between the trimmed V and J ends, which lost 4 bases and 5 bases, there was a span of 21 bases. Germline-derived CDR1 and CDR2 are SEHNR and FQNEAQ (reference sequence).